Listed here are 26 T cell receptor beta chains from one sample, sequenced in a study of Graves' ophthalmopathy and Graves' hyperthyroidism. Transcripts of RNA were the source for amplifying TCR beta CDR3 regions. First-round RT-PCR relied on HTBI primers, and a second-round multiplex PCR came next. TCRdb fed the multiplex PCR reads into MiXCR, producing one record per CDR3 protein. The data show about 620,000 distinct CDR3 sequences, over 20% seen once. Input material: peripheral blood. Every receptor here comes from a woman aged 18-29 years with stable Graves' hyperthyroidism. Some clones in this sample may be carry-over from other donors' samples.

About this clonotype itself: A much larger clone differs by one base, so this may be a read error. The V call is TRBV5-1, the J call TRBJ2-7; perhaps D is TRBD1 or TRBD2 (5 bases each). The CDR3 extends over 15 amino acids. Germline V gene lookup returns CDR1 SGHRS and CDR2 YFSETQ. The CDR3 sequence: CASILRGRSSYEQYF. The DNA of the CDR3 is TGCGCCAGCATCTTGAGGGGCAGGAGCTCCTACGAGCAGTACTTC.

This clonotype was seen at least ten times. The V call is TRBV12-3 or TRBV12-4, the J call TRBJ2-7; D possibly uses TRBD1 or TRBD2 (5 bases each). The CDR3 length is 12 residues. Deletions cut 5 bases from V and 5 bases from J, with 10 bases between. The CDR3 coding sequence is TGTGCCAGCAGTGCTGGGACGAACGAGCAGTACTTC. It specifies CASSAGTNEQYF.

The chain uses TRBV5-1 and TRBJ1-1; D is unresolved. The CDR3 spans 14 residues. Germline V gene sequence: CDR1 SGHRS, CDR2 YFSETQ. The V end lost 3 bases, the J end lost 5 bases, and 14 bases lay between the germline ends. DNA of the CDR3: TGCGCCAGCAGCTCATTCGGTCGGGTTACTGAAGCTTTCTTT. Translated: CASSSFGRVTEAFF.

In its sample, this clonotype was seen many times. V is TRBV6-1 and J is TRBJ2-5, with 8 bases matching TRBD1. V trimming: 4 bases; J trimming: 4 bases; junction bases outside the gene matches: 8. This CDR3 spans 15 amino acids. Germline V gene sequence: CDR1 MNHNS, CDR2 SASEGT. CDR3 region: CASSGNRGRGETQYF. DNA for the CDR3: TGTGCCAGCAGTGGGAACAGGGGGAGAGGAGAGACCCAGTACTTC.

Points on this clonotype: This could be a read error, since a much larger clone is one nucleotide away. CDR3 residues: CASGPLPGLGGTEAFF. The CDR3 coding sequence is TGCGCCAGCGGCCCACTACCGGGCCTCGGGGGCACTGAAGCTTTCTTT. V and J are TRBV5-1 and TRBJ1-1; weak D call: TRBD1 (5 bases). The V gene's germline CDR1 is SGHRS and CDR2 YFSETQ. The CDR3 loop spans 16 amino acids. V lost 7 bases and J lost 4, with 23 bases in between.

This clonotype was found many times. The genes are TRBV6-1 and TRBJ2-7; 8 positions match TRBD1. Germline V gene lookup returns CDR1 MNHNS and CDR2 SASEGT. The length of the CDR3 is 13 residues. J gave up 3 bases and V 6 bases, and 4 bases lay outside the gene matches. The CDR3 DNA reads TGTGCCAGCAGCCCAGGGGGCGGCTACGAGCAGTACTTC. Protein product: CASSPGGGYEQYF.

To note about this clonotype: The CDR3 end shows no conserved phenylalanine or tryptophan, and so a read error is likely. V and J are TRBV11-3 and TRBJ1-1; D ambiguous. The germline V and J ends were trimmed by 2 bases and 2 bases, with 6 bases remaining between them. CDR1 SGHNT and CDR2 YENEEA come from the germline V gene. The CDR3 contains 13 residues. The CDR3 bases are TGTGCCAGCAGCTTACAGGAAAACACTGAAGCTTTCGTT. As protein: CASSLQENTEAFV.

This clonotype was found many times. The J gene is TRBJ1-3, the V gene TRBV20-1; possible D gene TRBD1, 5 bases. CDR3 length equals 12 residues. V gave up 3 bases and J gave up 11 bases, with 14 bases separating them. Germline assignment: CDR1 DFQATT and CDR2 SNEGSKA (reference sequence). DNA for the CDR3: TGCAGTGCTAGGGGGCGGGACGGTGCCATATATTTT. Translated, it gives CSARGRDGAIYF.

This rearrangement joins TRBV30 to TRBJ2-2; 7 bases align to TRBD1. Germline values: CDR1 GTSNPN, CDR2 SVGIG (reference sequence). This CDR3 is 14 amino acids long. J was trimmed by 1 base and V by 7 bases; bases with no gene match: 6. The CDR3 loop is CAFFRTGNTGELFF. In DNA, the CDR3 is TGTGCCTTCTTCCGGACAGGGAACACCGGGGAGCTGTTTTTT.

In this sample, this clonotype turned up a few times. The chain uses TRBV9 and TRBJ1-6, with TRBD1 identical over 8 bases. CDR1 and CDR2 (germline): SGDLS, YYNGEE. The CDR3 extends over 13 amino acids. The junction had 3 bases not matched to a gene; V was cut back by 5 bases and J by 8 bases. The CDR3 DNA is TGTGCCAGCAGTTCAGGGGGCTATTCACCCCTCCACTTT. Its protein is CASSSGGYSPLHF.

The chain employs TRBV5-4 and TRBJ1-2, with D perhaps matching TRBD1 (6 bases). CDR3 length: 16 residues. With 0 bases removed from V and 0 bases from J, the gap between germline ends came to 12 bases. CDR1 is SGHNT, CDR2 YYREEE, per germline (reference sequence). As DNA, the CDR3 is TGTGCCAGCAGCTTGGACAGGGAGTATGCTAACTATGGCTACACCTTC. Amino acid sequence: CASSLDREYANYGYTF.

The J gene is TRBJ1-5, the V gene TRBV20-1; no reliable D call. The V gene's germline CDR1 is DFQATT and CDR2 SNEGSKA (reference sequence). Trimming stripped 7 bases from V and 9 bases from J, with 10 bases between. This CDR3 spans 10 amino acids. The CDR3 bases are TGCAGTGTCTCCTATCCGCCCCAGCATTTT. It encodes CSVSYPPQHF.

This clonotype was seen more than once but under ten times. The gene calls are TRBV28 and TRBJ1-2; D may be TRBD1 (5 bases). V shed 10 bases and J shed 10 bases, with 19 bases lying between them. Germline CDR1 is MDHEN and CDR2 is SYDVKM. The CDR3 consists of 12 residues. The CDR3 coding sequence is TGTGCCACCCGATGGGGGGTAGAGAACTACACCTTC. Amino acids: CATRWGVENYTF.

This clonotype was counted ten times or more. The DNA for the CDR3 is TGTGCCAGCAGTGTACTCCCCCAGTTCTACGAGCAGTACTTC. Translated, it gives CASSVLPQFYEQYF. The V call is TRBV2, the J call TRBJ2-7; D gene unclear. V was trimmed by 4 bases and J by 3 bases, leaving 13 bases between them. The CDR3 has 14 residues. Germline V gene sequence: CDR1 SNHLY, CDR2 FYNNEI.

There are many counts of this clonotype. The CDR3, as DNA: TGTGCCACCAGCAGAGTGTTCTCTGGAAACACCATATATTTT. Translation: CATSRVFSGNTIYF. This chain uses TRBV15 with TRBJ1-3; D is ambiguous. Looked up from germline, CDR1 is LNHNV and CDR2 is YYDKDF (reference sequence). The CDR3 loop spans 14 amino acids. Trimming cost V 1 base and J 0 bases, with 4 bases left between them.

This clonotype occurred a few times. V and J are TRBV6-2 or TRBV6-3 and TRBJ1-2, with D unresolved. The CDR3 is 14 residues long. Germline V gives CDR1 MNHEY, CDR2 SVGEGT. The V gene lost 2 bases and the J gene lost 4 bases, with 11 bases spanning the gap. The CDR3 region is CASSYDGIGYGYTF. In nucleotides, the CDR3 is TGTGCCAGCAGTTACGACGGGATAGGCTATGGCTACACCTTC.

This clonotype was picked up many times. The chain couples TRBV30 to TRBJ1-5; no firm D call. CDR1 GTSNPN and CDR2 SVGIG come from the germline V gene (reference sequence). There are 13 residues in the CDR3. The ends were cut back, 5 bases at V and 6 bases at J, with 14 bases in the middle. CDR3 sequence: CAWRTPLGQPQHF. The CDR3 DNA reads TGTGCCTGGCGGACTCCTCTGGGTCAGCCCCAGCATTTT.

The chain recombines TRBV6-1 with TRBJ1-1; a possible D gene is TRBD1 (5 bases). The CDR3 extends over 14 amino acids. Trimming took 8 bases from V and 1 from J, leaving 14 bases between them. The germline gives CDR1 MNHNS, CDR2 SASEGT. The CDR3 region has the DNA TGTGCCAGCGGACGACAGTCGCCGAACACTGAAGCTTTCTTT. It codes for CASGRQSPNTEAFF.

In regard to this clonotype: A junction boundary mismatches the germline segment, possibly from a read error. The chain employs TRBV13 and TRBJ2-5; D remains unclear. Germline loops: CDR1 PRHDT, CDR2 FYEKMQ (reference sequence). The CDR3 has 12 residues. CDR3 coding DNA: TGTGCCAGCAGCTTAGAGGTGGAGACCCAGCACTTC. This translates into CASSLEVETQHF.

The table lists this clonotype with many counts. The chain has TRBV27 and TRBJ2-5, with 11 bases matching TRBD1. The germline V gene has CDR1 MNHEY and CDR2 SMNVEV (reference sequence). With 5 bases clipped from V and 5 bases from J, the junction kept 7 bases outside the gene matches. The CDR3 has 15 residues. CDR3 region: CASSPDRGRMETQYF. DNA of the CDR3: TGTGCCAGCAGTCCGGACAGGGGGCGGATGGAGACCCAGTACTTC.

The CDR3 DNA reads TGTGCCAGCAGCCAAGATCACAGAAACTATGGCTACACCTTC. Its protein is CASSQDHRNYGYTF. The chain couples TRBV3-1 to TRBJ1-2; D is uncertain. The V end was cut by 0 bases, the J end by 2 bases, with 7 bases between. From germline, CDR1 is LGHDT and CDR2 YNNKEL (reference sequence). The length of the CDR3 is 14 residues.

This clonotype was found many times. The CDR3 DNA reads TGTGCCAGCAGTTACAAGATCGAAGAGACCCAGTACTTC. Residues: CASSYKIEETQYF. This chain uses TRBV6-5 with TRBJ2-5; D call uncertain. CDR3 length: 13 amino acids. CDR1 and CDR2 from the germline V gene are MNHEY and SVGAGI. With 2 bases removed from V and 3 bases from J, the gap between germline ends came to 7 bases.

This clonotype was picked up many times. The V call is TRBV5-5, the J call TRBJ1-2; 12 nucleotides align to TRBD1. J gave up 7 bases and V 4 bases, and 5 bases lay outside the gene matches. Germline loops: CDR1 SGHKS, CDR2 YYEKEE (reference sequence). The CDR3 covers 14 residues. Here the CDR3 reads CASSLEGQGAGYTF. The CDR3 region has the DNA TGTGCCAGCAGCCTAGAGGGACAGGGGGCTGGCTACACCTTC.

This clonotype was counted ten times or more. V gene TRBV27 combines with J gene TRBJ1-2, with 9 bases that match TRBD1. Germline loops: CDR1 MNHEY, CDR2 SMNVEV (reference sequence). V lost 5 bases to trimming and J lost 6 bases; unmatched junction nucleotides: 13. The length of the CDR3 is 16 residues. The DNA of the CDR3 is TGTGCCAGCAGTACCAAATTACAACAGGGGGCGCATGGCTACACCTTC. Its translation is CASSTKLQQGAHGYTF.

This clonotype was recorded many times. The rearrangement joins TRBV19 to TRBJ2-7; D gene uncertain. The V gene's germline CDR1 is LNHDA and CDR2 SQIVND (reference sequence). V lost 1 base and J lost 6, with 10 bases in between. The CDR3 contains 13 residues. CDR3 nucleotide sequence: TGTGCCAGTAGTATAGTTCATGGCGGCGAGCAGTACTTC. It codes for CASSIVHGGEQYF.

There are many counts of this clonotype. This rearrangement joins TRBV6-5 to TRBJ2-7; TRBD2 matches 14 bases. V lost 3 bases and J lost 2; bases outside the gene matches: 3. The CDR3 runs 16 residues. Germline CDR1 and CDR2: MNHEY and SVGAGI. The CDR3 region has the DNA TGTGCCAGCAGTTATGGGACTAGCGGGGGCGCCTACGAGCAGTACTTC. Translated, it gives CASSYGTSGGAYEQYF.